This T cell receptor (beta chain) was obtained from a study of CD8 T cells in ankylosing spondylitis. TCR beta libraries were made by quantitative 5'-RACE with molecular barcodes. In TCRdb, the 5' RACE reads were re-called with MiXCR into one record per CDR3 protein. The table lists some 87,000 distinct CDR3 sequences, around 9.4% of them singletons, with 4% to 5.5% in the top ten. The germline V gene encodes CDR1 LGHDT and CDR2 YNNKEL (reference sequence). There are 15 residues in the CDR3. V shed 0 bases and J 1 base; nucleotides not matched to a gene: 2. Overall study findings and caveats: Disease-linked clones reportedly showed significant enrichment in matched ankylosing spondylitis synovial fluid. Those disease-linked clones were CD8+; they were also relatively rare in peripheral blood. Seemingly characteristic of ankylosing spondylitis blood was a TCR beta motif consisting of roughly 8 highly homologous variants.

This clonotype was counted many times. Its target is not known. Sequencing was performed on blood, either unsorted or a sorted T cell fraction (not recorded which). This receptor was obtained from a male donor with ankylosing spondylitis or in good health (not recorded which). The chain uses TRBV3-1 and TRBJ2-5; 7 bases map to TRBD1. The DNA of the CDR3 is TGTGCCAGCAGCCAAGAAGGGGGCATCCAAGAGACCCAGTACTTC. It is translated as CASSQEGGIQETQYF.